The 4 T cell receptor beta chains listed next were all sequenced from one sample in a study of graft-versus-host responses after intestinal transplantation. TCRdb keeps only in-frame clones here, not all; method: immunoSEQ multiplex PCR. The sample yields approximately 90,000 clones, roughly 80% seen once. Antigen specificity for these receptors is unknown. The material sequenced was unstimulated CD4+ T cells sorted from spleen or lymph node cells, taken before intestinal transplant. These receptors all stem from a human donor who received an intestinal transplant.

V is TRBV5-1 and J is TRBJ2-1; 7 bases fit TRBD1. The CDR3 is made up of 13 amino acids. Germline CDR1 reads SGHRS; CDR2 reads YFSETQ. After removal of 3 bases from V and 7 bases from J, the junction contained 4 bases not matched to a gene. CDR3 sequence: CASSSRQGNEQFF. The CDR3 bases are TGCGCCAGCAGCTCCAGACAGGGAAATGAGCAGTTCTTC.

This clone is termed medium-sized. The V call is TRBV27, the J call TRBJ1-2, with D possibly TRBD1 on 5 matching bases. The CDR3 sequence is 14 residues long. V was cut by 8 bases and J by 8 bases, with 21 bases left in between. Per germline, CDR1 MNHEY and CDR2 SMNVEV (reference sequence). The CDR3 spells CASWSPGKTYGYTF. The DNA for the CDR3 is TGTGCCAGCTGGTCCCCAGGGAAAACTTACGGCTACACCTTC.

The V and J genes are TRBV27 and TRBJ2-1; maybe TRBD2 (6 bases). Germline V CDR1 and CDR2: MNHEY, SMNVEV (reference sequence). V gave up 2 bases and J gave up 7 bases, with 12 bases separating them. The CDR3 has 14 residues. CDR3 in DNA: TGTGCCAGCAGTTTAGCGGGGAGGTTAAATGAGCAGTTCTTC. It is translated as CASSLAGRLNEQFF.

The rearrangement links TRBV2 to TRBJ2-3; 10 positions match TRBD1. The length of the CDR3 is 16 residues. V was clipped by 0 bases and J by 1 base; unmatched bases: 1. Germline V CDR1 and CDR2: SNHLY, FYNNEI. CDR3 sequence (DNA): TGTGCCAGCAGTGAAGCGGGGACAGGGGGCACAGATACGCAGTATTTT. This codes for CASSEAGTGGTDTQYF.